This TCR beta chain was found in a study of pediatric ulcerative colitis. Findings of the study overall: Blood-rectal clonal overlap within each person was significantly higher in ulcerative colitis patients than controls. A couple of patients' blood samples yielded substantially fewer templates. Total lymphocyte DNA, not sorted subsets, was the template. Clonal expansions reduced rectal repertoire diversity in acute severe colitis.

V lost 0 bases, J lost 0 bases, and 12 bases lay in between. From germline, CDR1 is MGHRA and CDR2 YSYEKL. The CDR3 spans 17 residues. A remark on this clone: Its antigen is not known.

Profiled with immunoSEQ multiplex PCR; TCRdb holds only in-frame clones, not every one. In the table there are 30,000 to 35,000 clones, about 81% of which are singletons. Rectal tissue came from one to two pinch biopsies taken at colonoscopy. The chain uses TRBV4-1 and TRBJ1-5; TRBD1 might be the D (6 bases). Sequencing used gut tissue. The origin of this receptor is a boy aged 5 to 17 with mild ulcerative colitis. CDR3 residues: CASSQEGTSYSNQPQHF. Here the CDR3 DNA reads TGCGCCAGCAGCCAAGAAGGGACATCTTATAGCAATCAGCCCCAGCATTTT.